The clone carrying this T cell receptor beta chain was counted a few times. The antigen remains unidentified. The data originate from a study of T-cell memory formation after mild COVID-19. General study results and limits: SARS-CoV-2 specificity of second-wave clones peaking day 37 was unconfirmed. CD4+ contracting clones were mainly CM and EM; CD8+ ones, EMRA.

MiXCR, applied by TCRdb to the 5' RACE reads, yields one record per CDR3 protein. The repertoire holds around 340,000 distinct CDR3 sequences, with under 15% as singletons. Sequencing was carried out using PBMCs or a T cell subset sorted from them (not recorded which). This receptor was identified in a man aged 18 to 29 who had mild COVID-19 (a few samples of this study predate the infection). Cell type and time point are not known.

CDR3 sequence reads: CASTLDSEAFF. The DNA of the CDR3 is TGTGCCAGCACCCTGGACTCTGAAGCTTTCTTT. The gene calls are TRBV2 and TRBJ1-1, with unresolved D. This CDR3 has 11 residues. CDR1 is SNHLY, CDR2 FYNNEI, per germline. The V gene lost 7 bases and the J gene lost 6 bases, with 9 bases spanning the gap.